The following is a TCR beta chain sequence with its context. Some clones are missing from TCRdb's copy, which holds only in-frame ones; the method was immunoSEQ multiplex PCR. The data contain 8,500 to 11,000 clones, 75% to 90% of them singletons. Time point reported: 2015-2016 season, 7 days after influenza vaccination. Vaccine contraindications, substance abuse, HIV/AIDS, active malignancy and active illness excluded donors. These data belong to a study of follicular helper T cells after annual influenza vaccination. The sample here was CXCR5- memory CD4+ T cells sorted from blood, taken 7 days after influenza vaccination. The sequence came from an adult who received the influenza vaccine.

This CDR3 reads CASSPGTGSYSPLHF. CDR3 bases: TGTGCCAGCTCACCCGGGACAGGGTCATATTCACCCCTCCACTTT. The J gene is TRBJ1-6, the V gene TRBV18, with 9 bases lining up with TRBD1. This CDR3 has 15 residues. V was pared by 3 bases and J by 8 bases, with 5 bases of the junction left unmatched. Germline-derived CDR1 and CDR2 are KGHSH and LQKENI. Using reference TRBV18 and TRBJ1-6 for the parts outside the CDR3, the full variable domain is NAGVMQNPRHLVRRRGQEARLRCSPMKGHSHVYWYRQLPEEGLKFMVYLQKENIIDESGMPKERFSAEFPKEGPSILRIQQVVRGDSAAYFCASSPGTGSYSPLHFGNGTRLTVT.